Listed here are 9 T cell receptor beta chains from one sample, sequenced in a study of cytomegalovirus exposure and HLA in healthy donors. PCR employed 60 Vbeta and 13 Jbeta primers. Clones were sequenced by immunoSEQ multiplex PCR, and TCRdb holds only the in-frame ones, with some missing. This table has 100,000 to 150,000 clones, 80% appearing once. Sequenced sample: PBMCs. These TCRs come from a female donor in good health and CMV-seropositive.

The chain recombines TRBV6-5 with TRBJ1-2; D uncertain. CDR1 MNHEY and CDR2 SVGAGI come from the germline V gene. CDR3 length: 15 residues. Deletions cut 0 bases from V and 1 base from J, with 9 bases between. CDR3 protein: CASSYSGRDNYGYTF. The CDR3 DNA follows: TGTGCCAGCAGTTACTCGGGGAGGGATAACTATGGCTACACCTTC.

The rearrangement joins TRBV6-1 to TRBJ2-5; 7 positions agree with TRBD1. Germline V lookup: CDR1 MNHNS, CDR2 SASEGT. CDR3 length: 15 residues. V lost 6 bases to trimming and J lost 2 bases; unmatched junction nucleotides: 9. The CDR3 bases are TGTGCCAGCAGCAGGGGGAGACAGGAGCAAGAGACCCAGTACTTC. Residues: CASSRGRQEQETQYF.

The rearrangement links TRBV11-2 to TRBJ2-3; 10 positions match TRBD1. Trimming cost V 5 bases and J 2 bases; bases outside gene matches: 4. Germline V lookup: CDR1 SGHAT, CDR2 FQNNGV. The CDR3 totals 15 residues. CDR3 in DNA: TGTGCCAGCAGCGTGGACAGGGGGGACACAGATACGCAGTATTTT. This translates into CASSVDRGDTDTQYF. The variable domain in full, completed from reference TRBV11-2 and TRBJ2-3, reads EAGVAQSPRYKIIEKRQSVAFWCNPISGHATLYWYQQILGQGPKLLIQFQNNGVVDDSQLPKDRFSAERLKGVDSTLKIQPAKLEDSAVYLCASSVDRGDTDTQYFGPGTRLTVL.

The chain employs TRBV7-9 and TRBJ2-3, with D perhaps matching TRBD2 (7 bases). V lost 1 base and J lost 2, with 10 bases in between. Germline CDR1 reads SEHNR; CDR2 reads FQNEAQ (reference sequence). The CDR3 totals 15 residues. CDR3: CASSLDGGPTDTQYF. CDR3 coding DNA: TGTGCCAGCAGCTTAGACGGGGGGCCCACAGATACGCAGTATTTT.

This clone was detected only once. J is TRBJ2-1 and V is TRBV4-2; 12 positions match TRBD2. Losses at the gene ends were 6 bases for V and 5 bases for J; bases not matched to a gene: 5. Germline V lookup: CDR1 LGHNA, CDR2 YNFKEQ. This CDR3 has 15 amino acids. CDR3 loop: CASRPASGGDNEQFF. CDR3 DNA: TGTGCCAGCAGACCTGCTAGCGGGGGGGACAATGAGCAGTTCTTC.

V is TRBV10-3 and J is TRBJ1-2, with TRBD1 identical over 7 bases. Germline CDR1 and CDR2: ENHRY and SYGVKD. V gave up 4 bases and J gave up 6 bases; unmatched junction bases: 8. This CDR3 is 14 amino acids long. CDR3 in amino acids: CAISGAGQPNGYTF. The CDR3 DNA reads TGTGCCATCAGTGGGGCGGGACAGCCTAATGGCTACACCTTC.

This chain joins TRBV6-5 and TRBJ2-7; D is perhaps TRBD2 (6 bases). The CDR3 sequence is 15 residues long. Trimming pared 2 bases from V and 2 bases from J, leaving 13 bases between. Germline CDR1 is MNHEY and CDR2 is SVGAGI. The CDR3 protein is CASSYRWGDAYEQYF. The DNA for the CDR3 is TGTGCCAGCAGTTACCGTTGGGGGGATGCCTACGAGCAGTACTTC.

V usage is TRBV5-1 and J usage is TRBJ1-1, with D uncertain. The CDR3 length is 16 residues. Germline V lookup: CDR1 SGHRS, CDR2 YFSETQ. Trimming pared 0 bases from V and 5 bases from J, leaving 17 bases between. This CDR3 is CASSLAAGGVRTEAFF. The DNA for the CDR3 is TGCGCCAGCAGCTTGGCCGCGGGCGGGGTACGTACTGAAGCTTTCTTT.

J is TRBJ1-6 and V is TRBV2; a weak D match, TRBD1 (6 bases). Germline V CDR1 and CDR2: SNHLY, FYNNEI. CDR3 length equals 15 residues. V was pared by 6 bases and J by 7 bases, with 16 bases between. DNA for the CDR3: TGTGCCAGCAGCCCTACAGGGCTTCCGAATTCACCCCTCCACTTT. Residues: CASSPTGLPNSPLHF.